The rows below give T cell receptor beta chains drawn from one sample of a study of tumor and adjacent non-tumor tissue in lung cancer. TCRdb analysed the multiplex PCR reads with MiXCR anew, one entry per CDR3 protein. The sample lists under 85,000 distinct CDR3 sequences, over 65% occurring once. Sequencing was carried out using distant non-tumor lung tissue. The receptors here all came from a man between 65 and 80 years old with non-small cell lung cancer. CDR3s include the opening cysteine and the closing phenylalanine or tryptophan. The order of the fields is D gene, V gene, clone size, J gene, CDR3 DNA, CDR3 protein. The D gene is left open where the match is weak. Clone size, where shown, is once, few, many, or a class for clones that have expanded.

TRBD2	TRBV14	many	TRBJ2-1	TGTGCCAGCAACAAAGGTAGCGGGAGGGCGTATGAGCAGTTCTTC	CASNKGSGRAYEQFF
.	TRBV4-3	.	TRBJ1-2	TGCGCCAGCAGCCAAGGGGCGGCATATGGTTACAGCTTC	CASSQGAAYGYSF
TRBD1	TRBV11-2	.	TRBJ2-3	TGTGCCAGCAGCTTGCAGGGGGTGGTCACAGATACGCACTATTTT	CASSLQGVVTDTHYF
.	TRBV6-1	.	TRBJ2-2	TGTGTCAGCAGTGAAGCACCTTATGATAACACCGGGGAGCAGTTTTTT	CVSSEAPYDNTGEQFF
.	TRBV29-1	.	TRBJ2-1	TGCAAGGTTGAGGGAGTCTCCTATCGGGACTACAATGAGCAGTTCTTC	CKVEGVSYRDYNEQFF
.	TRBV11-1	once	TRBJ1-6	TGTGCCAGCAGCTTGGATCGTTCATCTCTCCACTTT	CASSLDRSSLHF
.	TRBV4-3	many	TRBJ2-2	TGCGCCAGCAGCCACACCCTCTCTAACACCGGGGAGCTGTTTTTT	CASSHTLSNTGELFF
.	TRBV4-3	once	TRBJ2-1	TGCGCTAGCAGCCAAGATCAGTTCTTGAGTGAGCAGTTCTTC	CASSQDQFLSEQFF
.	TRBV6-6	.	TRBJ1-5	TGTGTCAGCAGTTACACTTTGGTACAGACCCAGCATTTT	CVSSYTLVQTQHF
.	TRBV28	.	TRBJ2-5	TGTGCCAGCAGCCGGAGGGTGGGCGGGATAGAGACCCAGTACTTC	CASSRRVGGIETQYF
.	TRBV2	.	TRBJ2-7	TGTGCCAGCAGTGATGGTGGCCAGGGAGGCTTCGAGCAGTACTTC	CASSDGGQGGFEQYF
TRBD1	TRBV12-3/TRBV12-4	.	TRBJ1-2	TGTGCCAGCCGTCTGACAGGGAGCTATGGCTACACCTTC	CASRLTGSYGYTF
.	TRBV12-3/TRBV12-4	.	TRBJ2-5	TGTGACAGCAGCGGGCTAGCGACAGTGGTGGAGACCCAGTACTTC	CDSSGLATVVETQYF
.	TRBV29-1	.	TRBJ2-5	TGCAGTGTGGTCAACAGGTTCCATGAGACCCAGTACTTC	CSVVNRFHETQYF
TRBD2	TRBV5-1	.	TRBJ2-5	TGCGCCAGCAGCTTGGCATCTAGCGGGAGCGGAGGGAAACAAGAGACCCAGTACTTC	CASSLASSGSGGKQETQYF
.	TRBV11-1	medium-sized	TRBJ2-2	TGTGCCAGCAGCTTGACTTGGAACACCGGGGAGCTGTTTTTT	CASSLTWNTGELFF
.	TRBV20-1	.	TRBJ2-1	TGCAGTGCTAGGTACGGGGAAGTATACAATGAGCAGTTCTTC	CSARYGEVYNEQFF
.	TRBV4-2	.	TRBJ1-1	TGTATCAGCAGCAAGGGGGTTGAGGGTGGTACTGAAGCTTTCTTT	CISSKGVEGGTEAFF
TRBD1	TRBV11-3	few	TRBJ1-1	TGTGCCAGCAGCTTCAGGGACAGGACCATGAACACTGAAGCTTTCTTT	CASSFRDRTMNTEAFF
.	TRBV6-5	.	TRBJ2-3	TGTGCCAGCAGTTACAGCCATCGGGCGGATACGCAGTATTTT	CASSYSHRADTQYF
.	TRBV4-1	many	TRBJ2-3	TGCGCCAGCAGCCAAGACCCCACGGCAGATACGCAGTATTTT	CASSQDPTADTQYF
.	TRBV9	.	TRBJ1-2	TGTGCCAGCAGTGTAGATCGTGGTAACTATGACTACACCTTC	CASSVDRGNYDYTF
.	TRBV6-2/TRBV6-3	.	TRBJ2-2	TGTGCAAGCTGTACCATCACCGGGGAGCTGTTTTTT	CASCTITGELFF
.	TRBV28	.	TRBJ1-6	TGTGCCAGCAGCCGTTATAATTCATCCCTCCACTTT	CASSRYNSSLHF
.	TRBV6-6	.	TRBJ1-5	TGTGCCAGGAGCTTTCCAGGGCAGTACAATCAGCCCCAACATTTT	CARSFPGQYNQPQHF
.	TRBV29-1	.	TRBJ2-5	TGCAGCGCCAAACCCTACCTCCAAACAGGTCAACAGACCCAGTACTTC	CSAKPYLQTGQQTQYF
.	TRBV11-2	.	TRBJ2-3	TGTGCCAGCAACTCTTACTTTGACATTGCTAGCACAGATACGCAGTATTTT	CASNSYFDIASTDTQYF
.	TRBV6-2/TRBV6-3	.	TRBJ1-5	TGTGACAGCAGTTTCCACAGGTTAGATCAGCCCCAGCTTTTT	CDSSFHRLDQPQLF
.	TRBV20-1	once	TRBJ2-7	TGCAGTGCTACCTGGGCAGTCGAGGAGTACTTC	CSATWAVEEYF
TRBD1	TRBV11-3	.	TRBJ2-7	TGTACCAACAGCACAGGGGTTTCCTACGAACAGTACTTC	CTNSTGVSYEQYF
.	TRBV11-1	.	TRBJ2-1	TGTGTCAGCAGCTCGCGAGTTGGCAATGAGCAGTTCTTC	CVSSSRVGNEQFF
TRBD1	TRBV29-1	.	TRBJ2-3	TGCTGCTTACTCCCATATGTGACAGGGGGGGACATAGATAGGCAGTATTTT	CCLLPYVTGGDIDRQYF
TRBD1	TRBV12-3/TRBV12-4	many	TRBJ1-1	TGTGCCAGCAGCTTTGACAGGGACACTGAAGCTTTCTTT	CASSFDRDTEAFF
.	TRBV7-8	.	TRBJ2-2	TGTACCGGCAGCTTAGTTTCGGTCAACACCGGGGAGCTGTTTTTT	CTGSLVSVNTGELFF
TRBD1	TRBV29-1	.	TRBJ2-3	TGCGGCTTACTCTCATATGTGACAGGGGGGTACACAGATACGCAGTATTTT	CGLLSYVTGGYTDTQYF